A selection of T cell receptor beta chains follows, all from one sample in a study of OX40 agonist ivuxolimab in advanced cancers. Clones were sequenced by immunoSEQ multiplex PCR, and TCRdb holds only the in-frame ones, with some missing. The table shows about 84,000 clones, with around 83% occurring only once. The starting material was CD4+ or CD8+ T cells sorted from blood, obtained in a trial of the OX40 agonist ivuxolimab. The origin of the receptors is an adult with an advanced solid tumor such as melanoma, head and neck, liver or kidney cancer. Each CDR3 is given with its conserved first and last residue. A D gene is named only where the DNA matches it firmly. Clone size is not always given. Where it is, it says once, few, many or a class for expanded clones.

>-|-|TRBV4-3|TRBJ2-3
TGCGCCAGCAGCCAAGGGGGCCCCACAGATACGCAGTATTTT
CASSQGGPTDTQYF
>TRBD1|few|TRBV5-1|TRBJ1-2
TGCGCCAGCAGCTGGGGGACAGGAATTAACTATGGCTACACCTTC
CASSWGTGINYGYTF
>-|-|TRBV12-2|TRBJ1-3
TGTGCAAGTCGCTTAGGGGACAGGGGATACCCCCGGGGCACCATATATTTT
CASRLGDRGYPRGTIYF
>-|-|TRBV7-9|TRBJ1-6
TGTGCCAGCAGCCAAGGCCCCGACTCACCCCTCCACTTT
CASSQGPDSPLHF
>-|-|TRBV6-1|TRBJ1-1
TGTGCCAGCAGTACCTATCCGGCTGAAGCTTTCTTT
CASSTYPAEAFF
>-|-|TRBV9|TRBJ2-3
TGTGCCAGCAGCCCTCGGGGGACCGGCACAGATACGCAGTATTTT
CASSPRGTGTDTQYF
>-|-|TRBV6-1|TRBJ1-2
TGTGCCAGCAGTGAAGAGGCAGCTAACTATGGCTACACCTTC
CASSEEAANYGYTF
>-|-|TRBV7-9|TRBJ1-1
TGTGCCAGCAGCTTAAGGGGGGAGGGGACTGAAGCTTTCTTT
CASSLRGEGTEAFF
>-|-|TRBV7-9|TRBJ1-4
TGTGCCAGCAGCTACAGGGAGCCCAATGAAAAACTGTTTTTT
CASSYREPNEKLFF
>TRBD1|-|TRBV11-3|TRBJ2-2
TGTGCCAGCAGCCCCTGGGGACAGATGAACACCGGGGAGCTGTTTTTT
CASSPWGQMNTGELFF
>-|-|TRBV7-2|TRBJ1-5
TGTGCCAGCAGCCTACAGGGATACCAGCCCCAGCATTTT
CASSLQGYQPQHF
>-|-|TRBV14|TRBJ2-1
TGTGCCAGCAGCCAAGATGACGGGAAGATGGGCAATGAGCAGTTCTTC
CASSQDDGKMGNEQFF
>-|-|TRBV7-3|TRBJ2-1
TGTGCCAGCGGGGACTCGTACAATGAGCAGTTCTTC
CASGDSYNEQFF
>-|-|TRBV14|TRBJ1-2
TGTGCCAGCAGCCAAGGCCGGCGCTATGGCTACACCTTC
CASSQGRRYGYTF
>TRBD1|once|TRBV28|TRBJ1-1
TGTGCCAGCAGTTTAACCGCAACCGGGACAGGGAACACTGAAGCTTTCTTT
CASSLTATGTGNTEAFF
>-|-|TRBV19|TRBJ1-2
TGTGCCAGTAGTCCCGGACAGTTCGGTGCCTATGGCTACACCTTC
CASSPGQFGAYGYTF
>-|-|TRBV25-1|TRBJ2-3
TGTGCCAGCAGTGAATCGAGAGACACAGATACGCAGTATTTT
CASSESRDTDTQYF
>-|-|TRBV29-1|TRBJ2-1
TGCAGCGGGCACCAGGGACGCCCGGATGAGCAGTTCTTC
CSGHQGRPDEQFF
>TRBD2|once|TRBV18|TRBJ2-1
TGTGCCAGCTCACCACGGGGACTAGCGGGAGGGGCTGAGCAGTTCTTC
CASSPRGLAGGAEQFF
>TRBD1|-|TRBV5-8|TRBJ1-1
TGTGCCAGCAGCGACCCGGGACAGGGGTCCACTGAAGCTTTCTTT
CASSDPGQGSTEAFF
>TRBD1|-|TRBV20-1|TRBJ2-7
TGCAGTGCTGGGGACAGCTACGAGCAGTACTTC
CSAGDSYEQYF
>-|-|TRBV5-1|TRBJ2-1
TGCGCCAGCAGCTTAGGAATCCGCTCCTACAATGAGCAGTTCTTC
CASSLGIRSYNEQFF
>-|-|TRBV7-9|TRBJ1-5
TGTGCCAGCAGCTTCCTCAGGGGTACTGTATTTAATCAGCCCCAGCATTTT
CASSFLRGTVFNQPQHF
>-|-|TRBV5-1|TRBJ2-5
TGCGCCAGCAGCCGAGGGGCGCACACAACCCAGGAGACCCAGTACTTC
CASSRGAHTTQETQYF
>-|few|TRBV7-9|TRBJ1-6
TGTGCCAGCAGCCCAGGCGCAAGAGCATATTTCACCCTCCACTTT
CASSPGARAYFTLHF
>-|-|TRBV6-5|TRBJ2-2
TGTGCCAGCAGTTACGTGGCGGTGAACACCGGGGAGCTGTTTTTT
CASSYVAVNTGELFF
>TRBD2|-|TRBV4-1|TRBJ2-1
TGCGCCAGCAGCCGCAAGTACGGACTAGCGGGAGTGGAGCCCCACTACAATGAGCAGTTCTTC
CASSRKYGLAGVEPHYNEQFF
>-|-|TRBV5-1|TRBJ2-3
TGCGCCAGCAGCTTGGGACAGGGGAGGGGTGCAGATACGCAGTATTTT
CASSLGQGRGADTQYF
>TRBD2|-|TRBV5-1|TRBJ2-3
TGCGCCAGCACCAGCGGGGGGGGCACAGATACGCAGTATTTT
CASTSGGGTDTQYF
>-|-|TRBV7-9|TRBJ2-7
TGTGCCAGCAGCTTAAGGCAAACCTCCTACGAGCAGTACTTC
CASSLRQTSYEQYF
>TRBD2|once|TRBV5-1|TRBJ2-1
TGCGCCAGCAGTTCGCTAGCGGGATTGGGCAATGAGCAGTTCTTC
CASSSLAGLGNEQFF
>TRBD1|-|TRBV6-6|TRBJ1-2
TGTGCCAGCAGTGCGACAGGGGGAAACTATGGCTACACCTTC
CASSATGGNYGYTF
>-|-|TRBV19|TRBJ2-2
TGTGCCAGTAGTATAGCGGCCCGGACAGCGAACACCGGGGAGCTGTTTTTT
CASSIAARTANTGELFF
>-|-|TRBV4-1|TRBJ1-1
TGCGCCAGCAGCCAAGAAAGGAGCCTCGGGCCACCTGAAGCTTTCTTT
CASSQERSLGPPEAFF
>-|-|TRBV5-6|TRBJ2-5
TGTGCCAGCAGACACACGGGAGTAGGTCGGCAAGAGACCCAGTACTTC
CASRHTGVGRQETQYF
>-|-|TRBV9|TRBJ1-2
TGTGCCAGCAGCGTGCAAGAGACAGACTATGGCTACACCTTC
CASSVQETDYGYTF
>-|-|TRBV29-1|TRBJ2-1
TGCAGCGTAGCAGAGGGGGGGAATGAGCAGTTCTTC
CSVAEGGNEQFF